One and the same sample provided the 15 T cell receptor beta chains below, sequenced in a study of control samples from healthy donors and cancer patients. Produced via immunoSEQ multiplex PCR; TCRdb's table is partial and in-frame only. The sample consists of around 81,000 clones, 85% to 95% of them appearing once. Sequencing input: blood. These receptors all stem from a woman aged 30 to 39 in good health.

The gene calls are TRBV12-3 or TRBV12-4 and TRBJ2-7, with no clear D. This CDR3 is built from 13 residues. The V and J ends lost 3 bases and 6 bases respectively, with 12 bases between them. CDR3 DNA sequence: TGTGCCAGCAGTTTTCAGAGGTATATCGAGCAGTACTTC. Translated, it gives CASSFQRYIEQYF.

The chain couples TRBV4-1 to TRBJ1-3, with D possibly being TRBD1 (6 bases). Germline V gene sequence: CDR1 MGHRA, CDR2 YSYEKL. Trimming stripped 0 bases from V and 2 bases from J, with 14 bases between. This CDR3 contains 17 residues. Here the CDR3 reads CASSQDPGGGPGNTIYF. The CDR3 DNA follows: TGCGCCAGCAGCCAAGACCCTGGCGGGGGGCCTGGAAACACCATATATTTT.

The V and J genes are TRBV10-3 and TRBJ1-2; D unresolved. CDR3 size: 15 residues. Germline values: CDR1 ENHRY, CDR2 SYGVKD. The V gene lost 4 bases and the J gene lost 4 bases, with 16 bases spanning the gap. As DNA, the CDR3 is TGTGCCATCAGTGGGGGTGGGGAAGTGGCCTATGGCTACACCTTC. This codes for CAISGGGEVAYGYTF.

This chain links TRBV4-2 with TRBJ2-3; 8 bases align to TRBD1. This CDR3 is built from 16 residues. V shed 0 bases, J shed 0 bases, and the junction held 2 bases outside the gene matches. Germline lookup yields CDR1 LGHNA and CDR2 YNFKEQ. The CDR3 nucleotides read TGTGCCAGCAGCCAAGATAGACAGGGGAGCACAGATACGCAGTATTTT. It encodes CASSQDRQGSTDTQYF.

The chain carries TRBV28 and TRBJ1-5; 7 bases match TRBD1. The junction had 17 bases not matched to a gene; V was cut back by 6 bases and J by 6 bases. CDR3 length: 17 amino acids. Germline assignment: CDR1 MDHEN and CDR2 SYDVKM. The CDR3 spells CASSLEGETGKGQPQHF. DNA of the CDR3: TGTGCCAGCAGCCTCGAAGGCGAGACAGGGAAGGGTCAGCCCCAGCATTTT.

V is TRBV5-1 and J is TRBJ1-1, with D possibly being TRBD1 (6 bases). V gave up 0 bases and J gave up 3 bases, with 12 bases separating them. Germline V lookup: CDR1 SGHRS, CDR2 YFSETQ. This CDR3 has 15 residues. DNA of the CDR3: TGCGCCAGCAGCTTGGGTGTAGGGGGAGACACTGAAGCTTTCTTT. The encoded protein is CASSLGVGGDTEAFF.

V is TRBV14 and J is TRBJ1-4; D unclear. CDR3 length: 14 amino acids. V lost 1 base and J lost 8, with 11 bases in between. Germline V gene sequence: CDR1 SGHDN, CDR2 FVKESK. The CDR3 protein is CASSQAGRVEKLFF. The DNA of the CDR3 is TGTGCCAGCAGCCAAGCCGGGCGCGTGGAAAAACTGTTTTTT.

In its sample, this clone was seen once. This CDR3 reads CASSLSGQGAYEQYF. CDR3 nucleotide sequence: TGTGCCAGCAGTTTATCTGGACAGGGGGCGTACGAGCAGTACTTC. J is TRBJ2-7 and V is TRBV28; 11 bases align to TRBD1. The germline CDR1 and CDR2 sequences are MDHEN and SYDVKM. This CDR3 is built from 15 residues. After removal of 1 base from V and 4 bases from J, the junction contained 3 bases not matched to a gene.

The chain joins TRBV6-6 to TRBJ1-1; D perhaps matches TRBD1 (6 bases). With 11 bases removed from V and 1 base from J, the gap between germline ends came to 14 bases. This CDR3 spans 13 amino acids. CDR1 MNHNY and CDR2 SVGAGI come from the germline V gene (reference sequence). The CDR3: CAAGVSENTEAFF. CDR3 DNA sequence: TGTGCCGCAGGGGTTTCAGAGAACACTGAAGCTTTCTTT.

The count of this clone is one. J is TRBJ1-2 and V is TRBV27; 9 nucleotides match TRBD1. Germline loops: CDR1 MNHEY, CDR2 SMNVEV (reference sequence). The CDR3 is 16 amino acids. With 4 bases clipped from V and 4 bases from J, the junction kept 10 bases outside the gene matches. The CDR3 loop reads CASSWAGQGLPYGYTF. The CDR3, as DNA: TGTGCCAGCAGTTGGGCTGGACAGGGGCTACCCTATGGCTACACCTTC.

The genes are TRBV3-1 (or the pseudogene TRBV3-2) and TRBJ1-3; D is unclear. The CDR3 contains 13 residues. The germline gives CDR1 LGHDT, CDR2 YNNKEL (reference sequence). Trimming left V 4 bases short and J 1 base short, with 5 bases between. The CDR3 reads CASSLGSGNTIYF. For the CDR3, the DNA is TGTGCCAGCAGCCTAGGGTCTGGAAACACCATATATTTT.

V is TRBV25-1 and J is TRBJ1-2, with 9 bases lining up with TRBD1. The CDR3 length is 12 residues. The V segment lost 8 bases and the J segment 7 bases; nucleotides outside the gene matches: 5. Germline-derived CDR1 and CDR2 are MGHDK and SYGVNS. CDR3 bases: TGTGCCAGCGAGGACAGGGGAGTTGGCTACACCTTC. It translates to CASEDRGVGYTF.

The chain uses TRBV27 and TRBJ1-5; no clear D. The V end was cut by 6 bases, the J end by 0 bases, with 9 bases between. CDR1 and CDR2 from the germline V gene are MNHEY and SMNVEV (reference sequence). The CDR3 has 14 residues. The CDR3 sequence: CASSRVYSNQPQHF. The CDR3 nucleotides are TGTGCCAGCAGCCGAGTTTATAGCAATCAGCCCCAGCATTTT.

Here the CDR3 DNA reads TGTGCCAGCAGTTACAGAGGATACTCTGGGGCCAACGTCCTGACTTTC. Translating gives CASSYRGYSGANVLTF. V usage is TRBV6-5 and J usage is TRBJ2-6; D is ambiguous. V lost 2 bases, J lost 0 bases, and 8 bases lay in between. The CDR3 totals 16 residues. Germline loops: CDR1 MNHEY, CDR2 SVGAGI.

This clone was observed a single time. The chain has TRBV27 and TRBJ1-5; D unclear. Between the trimmed V and J ends, which lost 2 bases and 0 bases, there was a span of 8 bases. CDR3 size: 15 residues. Germline V gene lookup returns CDR1 MNHEY and CDR2 SMNVEV (reference sequence). The CDR3 protein is CASSLEPYSNQPQHF. The CDR3 DNA reads TGTGCCAGCAGTTTAGAACCCTATAGCAATCAGCCCCAGCATTTT.